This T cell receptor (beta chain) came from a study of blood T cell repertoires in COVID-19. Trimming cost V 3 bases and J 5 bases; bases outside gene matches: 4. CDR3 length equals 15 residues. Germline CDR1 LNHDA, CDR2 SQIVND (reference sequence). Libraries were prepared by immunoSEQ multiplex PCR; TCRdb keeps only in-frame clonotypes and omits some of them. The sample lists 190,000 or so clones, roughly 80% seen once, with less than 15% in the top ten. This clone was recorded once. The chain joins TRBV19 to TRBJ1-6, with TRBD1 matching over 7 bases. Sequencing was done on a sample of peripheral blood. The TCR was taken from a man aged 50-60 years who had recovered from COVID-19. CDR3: CASSITGQHNSPLHF. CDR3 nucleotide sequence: TGTGCCAGTAGTATTACGGGACAGCATAATTCACCCCTCCACTTT.